Shown below are 8 T cell receptor beta chains from a single sample sequenced in a study of CD8+ T cells in alopecia areata. cDNA reverse transcribed from extracted RNA served as the sequencing template. Generated by immunoSEQ multiplex PCR, the TCRdb table keeps only in-frame clones and is missing some. Among 110,000 to 150,000 clones listed, 62% were seen once. The sample consisted of CD8+ T cells sorted from blood. The receptors were gathered from a human donor in good health.

The chain combines TRBV25-1 with TRBJ2-7; 14 bases map to TRBD2. This CDR3 is 15 amino acids long. The V segment lost 6 bases and the J segment 4 bases; nucleotides outside the gene matches: 5. From germline, CDR1 is MGHDK and CDR2 SYGVNS. The CDR3 loop reads CASSETSGREYEQYF. The CDR3 DNA follows: TGTGCCAGCAGCGAGACTAGCGGGAGGGAATACGAGCAGTACTTC.

This chain uses TRBV4-1 with TRBJ2-1; TRBD1 or TRBD2 may be the D gene (6 bases each). This CDR3 is built from 15 residues. The germline gives CDR1 MGHRA, CDR2 YSYEKL. Trimming stripped 1 base from V and 7 bases from J, with 14 bases between. The CDR3 DNA sequence: TGCGCCAGCAGCCAAGTCCCGGGGGCCGGGAATGAGCAGTTCTTC. This sequence encodes CASSQVPGAGNEQFF.

The CDR3 protein is CASSEIGAKNIQYF. DNA of the CDR3: TGTGCCAGCAGCGAAATAGGGGCCAAAAACATTCAGTACTTC. The chain couples TRBV27 to TRBJ2-4; D unclear. Germline V gene sequence: CDR1 MNHEY, CDR2 SMNVEV (reference sequence). The CDR3 loop spans 14 amino acids. The V and J ends lost 6 bases and 1 base respectively, with 10 bases between them.

The genes are TRBV29-1 and TRBJ1-2; TRBD1 agrees at 9 bases. This CDR3 is 16 amino acids long. Germline CDR1 SQVTM, CDR2 ANQGSEA. With 5 bases clipped from V and 3 bases from J, the junction kept 13 bases outside the gene matches. This chain's CDR3 is CSVRDRVGVGHYGYTF. CDR3 nucleotides: TGCAGCGTTCGGGACAGGGTGGGTGTAGGCCACTATGGCTACACCTTC.

The V call is TRBV6-5, the J call TRBJ2-1; 13 bases map to TRBD2. The CDR3 sequence is 15 residues long. Germline CDR1 is MNHEY and CDR2 is SVGAGI. The ends lost 5 bases at V and 12 bases at J; junction bases unmatched: 10. The CDR3 loop is CASSQGLAGEAGQFF. The CDR3 nucleotides read TGTGCCAGCAGTCAAGGACTAGCGGGAGAGGCTGGGCAGTTCTTC.

The chain has TRBV5-1 and TRBJ2-1, with D possibly being TRBD2 (5 bases). The CDR3 consists of 13 residues. Germline V CDR1 and CDR2: SGHRS, YFSETQ. Trimming took off 3 bases at V and 10 bases at J, with 14 bases between the two ends. As DNA, the CDR3 is TGCGCCAGCAGCTGGCGAGCGGAGCGAGAGCAGTTCTTC. It yields the protein CASSWRAEREQFF.

On this clone itself: The junction does not match germline at one end; this may be a read error. This chain uses TRBV29-1 with TRBJ2-1, with a weak D call TRBD2 (5 bases). This CDR3 is built from 13 residues. Per germline, CDR1 SQVTM and CDR2 ANQGSEA. The CDR3 region has the DNA TGCAGCGTAGAAGGTTCAGCGGTCAATGAGCAGTTCTTC. The encoded protein is CSVEGSAVNEQFF.

The chain recombines TRBV7-9 with TRBJ2-7; no firm D call. Germline assignment: CDR1 SEHNR and CDR2 FQNEAQ (reference sequence). The V gene lost 1 base and the J gene lost 3 bases, with 10 bases spanning the gap. The CDR3 loop spans 14 amino acids. The CDR3 bases are TGTGCCAGCAGCTTAGTTGGCAGAGACTACGAGCAGTACTTC. It is translated as CASSLVGRDYEQYF.